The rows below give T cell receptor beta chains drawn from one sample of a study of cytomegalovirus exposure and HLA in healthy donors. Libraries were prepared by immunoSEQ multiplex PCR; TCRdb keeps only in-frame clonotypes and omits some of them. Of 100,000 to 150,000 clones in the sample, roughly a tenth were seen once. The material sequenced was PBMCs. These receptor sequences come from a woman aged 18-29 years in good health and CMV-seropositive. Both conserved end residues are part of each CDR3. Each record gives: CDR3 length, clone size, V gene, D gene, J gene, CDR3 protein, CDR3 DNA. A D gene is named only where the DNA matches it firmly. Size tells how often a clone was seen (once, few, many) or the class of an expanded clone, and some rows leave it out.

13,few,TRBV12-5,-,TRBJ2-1,CASGLGEDNEQFF,TGTGCTAGTGGTTTGGGAGAAGATAATGAGCAGTTCTTC
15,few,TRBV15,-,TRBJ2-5,CATSRYGGLEETQYF,TGTGCCACCAGCAGATATGGGGGGTTGGAAGAGACCCAGTACTTC
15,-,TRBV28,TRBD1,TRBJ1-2,CASSGPGQTFYGYTF,TGTGCCAGCAGTGGTCCGGGACAGACTTTCTATGGCTACACCTTC
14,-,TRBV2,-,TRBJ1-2,CASTPLLGGSGYTF,TGTGCCAGCACCCCCCTGTTAGGCGGCTCGGGCTACACCTTC
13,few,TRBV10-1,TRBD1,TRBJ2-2,CASTRDSTGELFF,TGCGCCAGCACCCGGGACAGCACCGGGGAGCTGTTTTTT
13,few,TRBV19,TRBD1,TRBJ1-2,CASSRDRLGGYTF,TGTGCCAGTAGCCGGGACAGGCTCGGGGGCTACACCTTC
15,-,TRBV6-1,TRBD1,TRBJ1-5,CASSEQGAVGQPQHF,TGTGCCAGCAGTGAGCAGGGGGCGGTGGGGCAGCCCCAGCATTTT
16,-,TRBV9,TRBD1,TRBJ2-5,CASSVAGQGARETQYF,TGTGCCAGCAGCGTAGCAGGACAGGGGGCGCGGGAGACCCAGTACTTC
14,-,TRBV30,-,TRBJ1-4,CAWSAGRRHEKLFF,TGTGCCTGGAGTGCAGGCAGACGGCATGAAAAACTGTTTTTT
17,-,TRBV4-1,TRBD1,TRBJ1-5,CASSQEPQGFKNQPQHF,TGCGCCAGCAGCCAAGAACCACAGGGGTTTAAAAATCAGCCCCAGCATTTT
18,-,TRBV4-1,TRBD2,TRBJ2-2,CASSQDRGTSGSPGELFF,TGCGCCAGCAGCCAAGATAGGGGGACTAGCGGGAGCCCCGGGGAGCTGTTTTTT
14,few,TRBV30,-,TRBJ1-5,CAWSLGHNNQPQHF,TGTGCCTGGAGTTTGGGCCACAACAATCAGCCCCAGCATTTT
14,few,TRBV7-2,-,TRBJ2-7,CASSLAGGGRQQYF,TGTGCCAGCAGCTTGGCCGGGGGAGGCCGCCAGCAGTACTTC
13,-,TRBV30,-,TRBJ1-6,CAWTITGNSPLHF,TGTGCCTGGACTATCACAGGGAATTCACCCCTCCACTTT
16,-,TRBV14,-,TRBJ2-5,CASSQEVIYGQETQYF,TGTGCCAGCAGCCAAGAGGTGATATACGGGCAAGAGACCCAGTACTTC
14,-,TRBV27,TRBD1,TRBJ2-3,CASTRQGRTDTQYF,TGTGCCAGCACCAGACAGGGGCGCACAGATACGCAGTATTTT
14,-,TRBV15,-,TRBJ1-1,CATSRGQMNTEAFF,TGTGCCACCAGCAGAGGACAGATGAACACTGAAGCTTTCTTT
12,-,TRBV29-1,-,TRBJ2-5,CSAYTGIETQYF,TGCAGCGCGTATACAGGGATAGAGACCCAGTACTTC
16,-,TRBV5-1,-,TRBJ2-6,CASRKSPTSGANVLTF,TGCGCCAGCAGAAAGAGCCCCACCTCTGGGGCCAACGTCCTGACTTTC
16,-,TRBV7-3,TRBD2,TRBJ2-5,CASSRSRSGAQETQYF,TGTGCCAGCAGCCGAAGTCGGAGCGGGGCCCAAGAGACCCAGTACTTC
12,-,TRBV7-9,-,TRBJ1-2,CASSLAGALLTF,TGTGCCAGCAGCTTAGCGGGCGCCCTACTCACCTTC
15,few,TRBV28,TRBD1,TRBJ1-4,CASKTPGQGGEKLFF,TGTGCCAGCAAAACACCGGGACAGGGAGGTGAAAAACTGTTTTTT
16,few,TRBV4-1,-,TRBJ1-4,CASSQEPGTRSGKLFF,TGCGCCAGCAGCCAAGAACCCGGGACTCGGAGTGGGAAACTGTTTTTT
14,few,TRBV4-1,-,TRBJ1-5,CASSQGQDAQPQHF,TGCGCCAGCAGCCAAGGACAGGACGCTCAGCCCCAGCATTTT
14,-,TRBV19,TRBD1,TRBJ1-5,CASSIQGVNQPQHF,TGTGCCAGTAGTATTCAGGGGGTGAATCAGCCCCAGCATTTT
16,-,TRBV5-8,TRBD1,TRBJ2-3,CASSPRTGRITDTQYF,TGTGCCAGCAGCCCTAGGACAGGGAGAATCACAGATACGCAGTATTTT
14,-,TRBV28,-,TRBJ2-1,CASSLSRDLDEQFF,TGTGCCAGCAGTTTGTCTCGGGACTTGGATGAGCAGTTCTTC
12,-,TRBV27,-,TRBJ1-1,CASSAGDTEAFF,TGTGCCAGCAGTGCGGGGGACACTGAAGCTTTCTTT
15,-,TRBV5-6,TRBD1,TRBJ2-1,CASSRTGVAYNEQFF,TGTGCCAGCAGCCGAACAGGGGTTGCCTACAATGAGCAGTTCTTC
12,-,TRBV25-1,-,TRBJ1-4,CASSGTLSGLFF,TGTGCCAGCAGTGGCACCCTCAGCGGACTGTTTTTT
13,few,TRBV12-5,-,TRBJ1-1,CASGLFTETEAFF,TGTGCTAGTGGTTTATTCACGGAGACTGAAGCTTTCTTT
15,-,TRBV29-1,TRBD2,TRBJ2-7,CSVDVDASGPYEQYF,TGCAGCGTTGATGTTGATGCTAGCGGGCCCTACGAGCAGTACTTC
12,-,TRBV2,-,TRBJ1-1,CASRHSNTEAFF,TGTGCCAGCCGACACTCGAACACTGAAGCTTTCTTT
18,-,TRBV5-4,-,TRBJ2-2,CATNSPGVAITDTGELFF,TGTGCCACCAATTCTCCGGGAGTAGCTATCACGGACACCGGGGAGCTGTTTTTT
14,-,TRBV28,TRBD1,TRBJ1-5,CASKLGTANQPQHF,TGTGCCAGCAAGCTAGGGACAGCAAATCAGCCCCAGCATTTT
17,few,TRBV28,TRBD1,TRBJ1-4,CASSLWDRGGSCEKLFF,TGTGCCAGCAGTTTATGGGACAGGGGTGGGAGCTGTGAAAAACTGTTTTTT
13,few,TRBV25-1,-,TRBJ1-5,CASRAGGGQPQHF,TGTGCCAGCAGGGCGGGGGGAGGTCAGCCCCAGCATTTT
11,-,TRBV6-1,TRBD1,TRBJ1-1,CATGTGGEAFF,TGTGCCACCGGGACAGGGGGCGAAGCTTTCTTT
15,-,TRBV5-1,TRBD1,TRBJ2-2,CASSLAQGATGELFF,TGCGCCAGCAGCTTGGCGCAGGGGGCGACCGGGGAGCTGTTTTTT
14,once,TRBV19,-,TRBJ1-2,CASSATYSVIGYTF,TGTGCCAGTAGCGCTACTTACAGTGTTATTGGCTACACCTTC
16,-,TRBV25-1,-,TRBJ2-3,CASSESYDRGTDTQYF,TGTGCCAGCAGTGAATCTTACGATCGGGGCACAGATACGCAGTATTTT